The sample holds a few counts of the clone carrying this T cell receptor (beta chain). The CDR3 loop spans 11 amino acids. V gave up 10 bases and J gave up 8 bases, with 11 bases separating them. This entry is derived from a study of T-cell memory formation after mild COVID-19. Via MiXCR, TCRdb re-called the 5' RACE reads, giving one row per CDR3 protein. Found here are around 300,000 distinct CDR3 sequences, approximately 14% of them singletons; the top ten hold 21%. Specimen: PBMCs or a T cell subset sorted from them (not recorded which). This clonotype was obtained from a man younger than 30 who had mild COVID-19 (a few samples of this study predate the infection). Cell type and time point are not known. The rearrangement links TRBV12-3 or TRBV12-4 to TRBJ1-4; D gene ambiguous. The DNA for the CDR3 is TGTGCCATCACCGTAGGGGAAAAACTGTTTTTT. Amino acids: CAITVGEKLFF.